The 25 T cell receptor beta chains below come from one sample, sequenced in a study of T cells in Graves' hyperthyroidism and ophthalmopathy. Amplification of TCR beta CDR3 regions used RNA as the template. First-round RT-PCR targeting the TCR CDR3 was performed with the HTBI primer set. TCRdb independently ran MiXCR on the multiplex PCR reads; one entry per CDR3 protein. The table lists around 600,000 distinct CDR3 sequences, over 40% of them singletons, with more than 7% in the top ten. Sequencing was performed on peripheral blood or thyroid tissue (not recorded which). The receptor source for this set is an adult man with Graves' disease, either hyperthyroidism or ophthalmopathy (not recorded which).

The chain combines TRBV29-1 with TRBJ1-2, with TRBD1 identical over 8 bases. With 8 bases clipped from V and 5 bases from J, the junction kept 16 bases outside the gene matches. The CDR3 runs 15 residues. Per the germline V gene, CDR1 is SQVTM and CDR2 is ANQGSEA. The CDR3 loop reads CSLARGRTGRYGYTF. Here the CDR3 DNA reads TGCAGCTTAGCTCGAGGGCGGACAGGGCGGTATGGCTACACCTTC.

Notes on this clonotype: Given a much more abundant clone one base away, this may be a read error. The rearrangement links TRBV10-3 to TRBJ2-7; the D gene is possibly TRBD1 (6 bases). Trimming stripped 5 bases from V and 3 bases from J, with 11 bases between. CDR1 is ENHRY, CDR2 SYGVKD, per germline. The CDR3 length is 13 residues. The DNA of the CDR3 is TGTGCCATCAGTCCTCGACAGGACTACGAGCAGTACTTC. Its protein is CAISPRQDYEQYF.

This clonotype was counted at least ten times. The rearrangement links TRBV7-9 to TRBJ2-7, with 11 bases identical to TRBD2. Germline CDR1 and CDR2: SEHNR and FQNEAQ (reference sequence). The V and J ends lost 5 bases and 1 base, in that order; junction bases with no gene match: 4. The CDR3 covers 15 residues. CDR3: CASSQTSGSSYEQYF. The CDR3 nucleotides read TGTGCCAGCAGCCAAACTAGCGGGAGTTCCTACGAGCAGTACTTC.

This clonotype was detected many times. V and J are TRBV7-3 and TRBJ2-2; D perhaps matches TRBD1 (5 bases). Germline lookup yields CDR1 SGHTA and CDR2 FQGTGA. The germline V and J ends were trimmed by 6 bases and 1 base, with 9 bases remaining between them. This CDR3 has 14 amino acids. The DNA for the CDR3 is TGTGCCAGCAGTCTCCAGGGGAACACCGGGGAGCTGTTTTTT. This sequence encodes CASSLQGNTGELFF.

The CDR3: CASSEVRGREKLFF. The CDR3, as DNA: TGTGCCAGCAGTGAAGTCAGGGGGCGAGAAAAACTGTTTTTT. V and J are TRBV2 and TRBJ1-4, with 8 nucleotides matching TRBD1. CDR3 length equals 14 residues. Germline values: CDR1 SNHLY, CDR2 FYNNEI. V lost 1 base, J lost 8 bases, and 3 bases stayed unmatched.

The rearrangement links TRBV7-8 to TRBJ1-1; TRBD1 aligns across 7 bases. J gave up 1 base and V 3 bases, and 8 bases lay outside the gene matches. Germline CDR1 is SGHVS and CDR2 is FQNEAQ. The CDR3 is 16 amino acids. The CDR3 loop reads CASSFAPGGGNTEAFF. In nucleotides, the CDR3 is TGTGCCAGCAGCTTTGCCCCAGGGGGGGGGAACACTGAAGCTTTCTTT. The variable domain in full, with the rest retrieved from reference TRBV7-8 and TRBJ1-1, is GAGVSQSPRYKVAKRGQDVALRCDPISGHVSLFWYQQALGQGPEFLTYFQNEAQLDKSGLPSDRFFAERPEGSVSTLKIQRTQQEDSAVYLCASSFAPGGGNTEAFFGQGTRLTVV.

A remark on this clonotype: At one end, the junction sequence differs from germline, possibly due to a read error. The gene calls are TRBV25-1 and TRBJ1-2; weak D call: TRBD1 (5 bases). Germline CDR1 MGHDK, CDR2 SYGVNS. This CDR3 has 14 residues. This chain's CDR3 is CASSQGRGGYGYTF. CDR3 coding DNA: TGCGCCAGCAGCCAAGGGAGGGGCGGCTATGGCTACACCTTC.

As concerns this clonotype: A much larger clone is a single base away; this may be a read error. The gene calls are TRBV7-9 and TRBJ2-7, with D tentatively TRBD1 (6 bases). Germline CDR1 is SEHNR and CDR2 is FQNEAQ (reference sequence). The ends were cut back, 5 bases at V and 3 bases at J, with 14 bases in the middle. The CDR3 length is 14 residues. This chain's CDR3 is CASSRPGHIYEQYF. In DNA, the CDR3 is TGTGCCAGCAGCAGGCCGGGACACATCTACGAGCAGTACTTC.

The chain employs TRBV9 and TRBJ1-1; the D is unclear. Between the trimmed V and J ends, which lost 2 bases and 3 bases, there was a span of 14 bases. The CDR3 consists of 15 residues. Germline-derived CDR1 and CDR2 are SGDLS and YYNGEE. The CDR3 DNA sequence: TGTGCCAGCAGCGTCAGTCCGGACTGGGACACTGAAGCTTTCTTT. It specifies CASSVSPDWDTEAFF.

The chain recombines TRBV2 with TRBJ1-1, with TRBD1 matching over 8 bases. J gave up 7 bases and V 2 bases, and 6 bases lay outside the gene matches. Per germline, CDR1 SNHLY and CDR2 FYNNEI. This CDR3 is built from 14 residues. In DNA form, the CDR3 reads TGTGCCAGCAGTGAATCCCGGACAGGGAATGAAGCTTTCTTT. Translation: CASSESRTGNEAFF.

The chain employs TRBV12-3 or TRBV12-4 and TRBJ1-4; D may be TRBD1 (5 bases). The CDR3 totals 15 residues. V shed 1 base and J shed 3 bases, with 9 bases lying between them. The CDR3 protein is CASSLEGRANEKLFF. In DNA, the CDR3 is TGTGCCAGCAGTTTAGAGGGGCGAGCTAATGAAAAACTGTTTTTT.

This clonotype was detected many times. The chain has TRBV15 and TRBJ1-6; possibly TRBD1 for D (6 bases). CDR3 length: 14 residues. CDR1 LNHNV and CDR2 YYDKDF come from the germline V gene (reference sequence). Trimming left V 5 bases short and J 7 bases short, with 12 bases between. The CDR3: CATSLTGNNSPLHF. CDR3 nucleotides: TGTGCCACCAGCCTGACAGGCAACAATTCACCCCTCCACTTT.

Remarks on this clonotype: No conserved phenylalanine or tryptophan ends this CDR3, so it is likely a read error. The genes are TRBV7-9 and TRBJ1-5, with no clear D. Germline V gives CDR1 SEHNR, CDR2 FQNEAQ (reference sequence). The CDR3 extends over 14 amino acids. The V gene lost 5 bases and the J gene lost 6 bases, with 14 bases spanning the gap. The CDR3 protein is CASSTGGGIQPQHL. The CDR3, as DNA: TGTGCCAGCAGCACCGGCGGAGGGATTCAGCCCCAGCATTTG.

The chain uses TRBV5-1 and TRBJ1-4; 7 nucleotides align to TRBD1. The CDR3 loop spans 15 amino acids. CDR1 is SGHRS, CDR2 YFSETQ, per germline. The V segment lost 4 bases and the J segment 8 bases; nucleotides outside the gene matches: 11. Here the CDR3 reads CASSRRTGTLEKLFF. The CDR3 DNA reads TGCGCCAGCAGCCGGAGGACAGGAACGTTAGAAAAACTGTTTTTT.

Only one count was recorded for this clonotype. This rearrangement joins TRBV29-1 to TRBJ1-6; unclear D gene. The V end was cut by 4 bases, the J end by 6 bases, with 13 bases between. Germline CDR1 reads SQVTM; CDR2 reads ANQGSEA. This CDR3 is 14 amino acids long. CDR3 nucleotides: TGCAGCGTTGCCCTCTCCGACGTTAATTCACCCCTCCACTTT. It encodes CSVALSDVNSPLHF.

The V and J genes are TRBV6-5 and TRBJ2-7; TRBD1 matches 9 bases. The CDR3 covers 11 residues. Germline V CDR1 and CDR2: MNHEY, SVGAGI. V trimming: 10 bases; J trimming: 5 bases; junction bases outside the gene matches: 3. CDR3 region: CATWDRDEQYF. Written as DNA, the CDR3 is TGTGCCACCTGGGACAGGGACGAGCAGTACTTC.

V and J are TRBV6-6 and TRBJ2-7, with D possibly being TRBD1 (5 bases). Germline values: CDR1 MNHNY, CDR2 SVGAGI (reference sequence). This CDR3 contains 11 residues. With 8 bases removed from V and 7 bases from J, the gap between germline ends came to 12 bases. The CDR3 bases are TGTGCCAGCGGCGAAAGGACAGAGCAGTACTTC. Translated: CASGERTEQYF.

There are many counts of this clonotype. The rearrangement uses TRBV10-2 and TRBJ1-5; D gene uncertain. The CDR3 totals 14 residues. Trimming removed 7 bases from V and 1 base from J, with 11 bases in between. Germline-derived CDR1 and CDR2 are WSHSY and SAAADI. CDR3: CASKNSQSNQPQHF. The DNA for the CDR3 is TGCGCCAGCAAGAATTCACAGAGCAATCAGCCCCAGCATTTT.

This clonotype was seen ten or more times. This chain connects TRBV7-2 to TRBJ2-6; D is unclear. Trimming stripped 6 bases from V and 2 bases from J, with 11 bases between. The CDR3 runs to 15 residues. Germline V gives CDR1 SGHTA, CDR2 FQGNSA. CDR3 amino acids: CASSPYRTGANVLTF. DNA of the CDR3: TGTGCCAGCAGTCCCTACAGAACTGGGGCCAACGTCCTGACTTTC.

This clonotype came up a few times. This chain links TRBV6-6 with TRBJ2-7; tentative D call: TRBD1 (6 bases). CDR1 and CDR2 (germline): MNHNY, SVGAGI (reference sequence). V gave up 5 bases and J gave up 3 bases, with 14 bases separating them. The CDR3 covers 14 residues. The CDR3 DNA reads TGTGCCAGCAGTGGGGAGTGGGGGCTCTACGAGCAGTACTTC. Translated, it gives CASSGEWGLYEQYF.

Ten or more counts support this clonotype. This chain uses TRBV2 with TRBJ1-5; D perhaps matches TRBD1 (5 bases). V shed 8 bases and J shed 3 bases, with 11 bases lying between them. There are 13 residues in the CDR3. Germline V gene data show CDR1 as SNHLY and CDR2 as FYNNEI. The CDR3 loop reads CASGTAINQPQHF. The CDR3 bases are TGTGCCAGCGGGACTGCCATCAATCAGCCCCAGCATTTT. The full variable domain, with the rest looked up from reference TRBV2 and TRBJ1-5, is EPEVTQTPSHQVTQMGQEVILRCVPISNHLYFYWYRQILGQKVEFLVSFYNNEISEKSEIFDDQFSVERPDGSNFTLKIRSTKLEDSAMYFCASGTAINQPQHFGDGTRLSIL.

This clonotype was counted ten times or more. CDR3 sequence (DNA): TGTGCCACCAGTGATCCAGGGACGGACGTCACCGGGGAGCTGTTTTTT. It encodes CATSDPGTDVTGELFF. This chain links TRBV24-1 with TRBJ2-2; D possibly matches TRBD1 or TRBD2 (5 bases each). CDR1 is KGHDR and CDR2 is SFDVKD in the germline V gene. V was shortened by 3 bases and J by 4 bases, with 14 bases between the two germline ends. The CDR3 spans 16 residues.

This chain links TRBV7-9 with TRBJ1-3; possible D gene TRBD1, 5 bases. The CDR3 covers 15 residues. Germline CDR1 and CDR2: SEHNR and FQNEAQ (reference sequence). Trimming cost V 5 bases and J 1 base, with 12 bases left between them. CDR3 DNA sequence: TGTGCCAGCAGCCTCGACAGCCATTCTGGAAACACCATATATTTT. Protein: CASSLDSHSGNTIYF. Complete variable domain (other parts from reference TRBV7-9 and TRBJ1-3): DTGVSQNPRHKITKRGQNVTFRCDPISEHNRLYWYRQTLGQGPEFLTYFQNEAQLEKSRLLSDRFSAERPKGSFSTLEIQRTEQGDSAMYLCASSLDSHSGNTIYFGEGSWLTVV.

The chain combines TRBV7-9 with TRBJ2-3, with D tentatively TRBD1 or TRBD2 (5 bases each). The CDR3 is made up of 14 amino acids. Looked up from germline, CDR1 is SEHNR and CDR2 is FQNEAQ (reference sequence). Trimming stripped 2 bases from V and 5 bases from J, with 11 bases between. The CDR3 reads CASSLQGAGDTQYF. In DNA form, the CDR3 reads TGTGCCAGCAGCTTACAGGGTGCGGGAGATACGCAGTATTTT.

This clonotype was seen a few times. CDR3 loop: CASRLILGNTEAFF. The CDR3 coding sequence is TGTGCCAGCAGGTTGATTCTAGGTAACACTGAAGCTTTCTTT. This chain uses TRBV2 with TRBJ1-1; D is undetermined. The CDR3 contains 14 residues. Trimming took off 6 bases at V and 2 bases at J, with 13 bases between the two ends. Germline V gene lookup returns CDR1 SNHLY and CDR2 FYNNEI.